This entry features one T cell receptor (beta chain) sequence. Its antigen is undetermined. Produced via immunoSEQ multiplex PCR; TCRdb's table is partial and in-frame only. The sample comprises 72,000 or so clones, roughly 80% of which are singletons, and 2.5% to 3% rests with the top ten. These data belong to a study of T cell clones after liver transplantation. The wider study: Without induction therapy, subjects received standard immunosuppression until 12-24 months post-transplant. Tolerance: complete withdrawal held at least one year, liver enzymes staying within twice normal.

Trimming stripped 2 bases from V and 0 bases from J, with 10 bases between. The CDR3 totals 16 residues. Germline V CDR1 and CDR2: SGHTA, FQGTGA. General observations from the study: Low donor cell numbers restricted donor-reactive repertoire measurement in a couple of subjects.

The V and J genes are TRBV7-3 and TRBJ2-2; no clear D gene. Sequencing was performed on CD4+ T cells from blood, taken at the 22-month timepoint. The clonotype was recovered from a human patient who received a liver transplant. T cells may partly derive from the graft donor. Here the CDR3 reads CASSLLVGSNTGELFF. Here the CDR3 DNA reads TGTGCCAGCAGCTTACTCGTGGGTTCGAACACCGGGGAGCTGTTTTTT.